Listed below are T cell receptor beta chains from one sample, sequenced in a study of long-term antiretroviral therapy in people with HIV. Profiled with immunoSEQ multiplex PCR; TCRdb holds only in-frame clones, not every one. The table lists over 20,000 clones, around 83% of them singletons. The sequencing here drew on unsorted PBMCs, taken 3 years after starting antiretroviral therapy. These receptors were taken from a man aged 18 to 35 with HIV. The CDR3 runs from the conserved cysteine through the conserved F or W. The D gene is left open where the match is weak. Size values are once, few and many counts, or a class for expanded clones, and some rows have none.

abundance: .; j_gene: TRBJ2-3; v_gene: TRBV5-1; d_gene: TRBD2; CDR3aa: CASSNKRGTTDTQYF; CDR3nt: TGCGCCAGCAGCAACAAGCGGGGAACCACAGATACGCAGTATTTT
abundance: .; j_gene: TRBJ2-1; v_gene: TRBV9; d_gene: TRBD2; CDR3aa: CASSSLRGGLNEQFF; CDR3nt: TGTGCCAGCAGCTCTCTGCGGGGGGGCCTTAATGAGCAGTTCTTC
abundance: .; j_gene: TRBJ1-2; v_gene: TRBV6-5; d_gene: .; CDR3aa: CASGLGSPGYTF; CDR3nt: TGTGCCAGCGGCCTCGGGAGCCCTGGCTACACCTTC
abundance: .; j_gene: TRBJ1-1; v_gene: TRBV18; d_gene: TRBD1; CDR3aa: CASSLLDRASEAFF; CDR3nt: TGTGCCAGCTCACTCCTGGACAGGGCCAGTGAAGCTTTCTTT
abundance: .; j_gene: TRBJ1-1; v_gene: TRBV29-1; d_gene: TRBD1; CDR3aa: CSVDRGTEAFF; CDR3nt: TGCAGCGTGGACAGGGGCACTGAAGCTTTCTTT
abundance: .; j_gene: TRBJ1-2; v_gene: TRBV6-1; d_gene: .; CDR3aa: CASRTGLNYGYTF; CDR3nt: TGTGCCAGCAGGACGGGCCTAAACTATGGCTACACCTTC
abundance: .; j_gene: TRBJ2-5; v_gene: TRBV10-1; d_gene: TRBD1; CDR3aa: CASNQGPGQGEETQYF; CDR3nt: TGCGCCAGCAACCAAGGGCCGGGACAGGGGGAAGAGACCCAGTACTTC
abundance: .; j_gene: TRBJ2-3; v_gene: TRBV4-1; d_gene: .; CDR3aa: CASSRRAGLSADTQYF; CDR3nt: TGCGCCAGCAGCCGTCGTGCCGGACTTTCGGCAGATACGCAGTATTTT
abundance: .; j_gene: TRBJ1-5; v_gene: TRBV5-1; d_gene: .; CDR3aa: CASSLVGGAGQPQHF; CDR3nt: TGCGCCAGCAGCTTGGTAGGGGGTGCGGGACAGCCCCAGCATTTT
abundance: few; j_gene: TRBJ2-2; v_gene: TRBV19; d_gene: TRBD2; CDR3aa: CASSAVAGGELFF; CDR3nt: TGTGCCAGTAGTGCGGTAGCGGGGGGGGAGCTGTTTTTT
abundance: few; j_gene: TRBJ1-3; v_gene: TRBV6-5; d_gene: .; CDR3aa: CASVSLVAGNTIYF; CDR3nt: TGTGCCAGCGTCTCGTTAGTTGCTGGAAACACCATATATTTT
abundance: .; j_gene: TRBJ1-2; v_gene: TRBV5-1; d_gene: TRBD1; CDR3aa: CASRPGQAYGYTF; CDR3nt: TGCGCCAGCAGGCCCGGACAGGCCTATGGCTACACCTTC
abundance: once; j_gene: TRBJ1-1; v_gene: TRBV5-6; d_gene: TRBD1; CDR3aa: CASSLDRGSPNTEAFF; CDR3nt: TGTGCCAGCAGCTTGGACAGGGGGTCCCCGAACACTGAAGCTTTCTTT